This T cell receptor (beta chain) was captured in a study of blood T cells in healthy people across ages. A J-beta primer mix and a sample-barcoded 5' primer were used in a second PCR of roughly 6 to 12 cycles. Template switching added a 12-random-nucleotide identifier to every cDNA molecule. TCRdb used MiXCR to reprocess the 5' RACE reads, holding one entry per CDR3 protein. The profile shows hundreds of thousands of distinct CDR3 sequences, roughly half of them singletons. Trimming shortened V by 3 bases and J by 3 bases, and 9 bases separated the two germline ends. This CDR3 is built from 13 residues. Germline V gene data show CDR1 as MGHDK and CDR2 as SYGVNS. In its sample, this clonotype was seen once. Donors each provided roughly 10 milliliters of peripheral blood. Each sample had at least 6.5 million PBMCs isolated.

V gene TRBV25-1 combines with J gene TRBJ2-7; D is unresolved. Sequences were obtained from blood. This sequence originates from a woman at least 80 years old in good health. In nucleotides, the CDR3 is TGTGCCAGCAGTGAGGATCAGAGCTACGAGCAGTACTTC. Translation: CASSEDQSYEQYF.